These 2 T cell receptor beta chains were all obtained from the same sample, sequenced in a study of early T cells in non-severe SARS-CoV-2 infection. A single record per CDR3 protein comes from TCRdb applying MiXCR to the 5' RACE reads. The repertoire holds about 56,000 distinct CDR3 sequences, with about 15% as singletons. The sample was whole blood, taken at baseline. The receptors shown here come from an adult who was a healthcare worker with PCR-confirmed SARS-CoV-2 infection or an uninfected control (not recorded which).

In this sample, this clonotype turned up a few times. The chain has TRBV7-9 and TRBJ1-1; D gene unclear. This CDR3 is 12 amino acids long. With 5 bases removed from V and 4 bases from J, the gap between germline ends came to 8 bases. Germline CDR1 reads SEHNR; CDR2 reads FQNEAQ (reference sequence). Written as DNA, the CDR3 is TGTGCCAGCAGCACCCAGAGCACTGAAGCTTTCTTT. Amino acid sequence: CASSTQSTEAFF.

This clonotype has just a few counts. The chain uses TRBV11-2 and TRBJ2-6; 11 nucleotides align to TRBD1. The V and J ends lost 6 bases and 1 base, in that order; junction bases with no gene match: 8. Germline V lookup: CDR1 SGHAT, CDR2 FQNNGV. This CDR3 has 18 residues. As DNA, the CDR3 is TGTGCCAGCAGGGGAGGACAGGGGGCGCGATCTGGGGCCAACGTCCTGACTTTC. Its protein is CASRGGQGARSGANVLTF. Looking up the rest from reference TRBV11-2 and TRBJ2-6 gives the full variable domain: EAGVAQSPRYKIIEKRQSVAFWCNPISGHATLYWYQQILGQGPKLLIQFQNNGVVDDSQLPKDRFSAERLKGVDSTLKIQPAKLEDSAVYLCASRGGQGARSGANVLTFGAGSRLTVL.